A single sample is the source of the 2 T cell receptor beta chains below, sequenced in a study of human CD8 memory T cell subsets. Sequencing libraries of TCR beta were made by UMI-labeled 5' RACE. After re-calling the 5' RACE reads, TCRdb lists one entry per CDR3 protein, DNA absent. The sample's table shows about 17,000 distinct CDR3 sequences. Input material: CD8+ stem-like memory T cells (TSCM and TCM) sorted from PBMCs. Regarding subset: stem-like memory CD8 T cells (TSTEM), CCR7+ PD-1- TIGIT-. The receptors stem from a human donor in good health.

The V and J genes are TRBV12-3 or TRBV12-4 and TRBJ2-7; TCRdb's D call of TRBD1 is untestable without DNA. The CDR3 length is 11 residues. This chain's CDR3 is CASTPGGEQYF.

The rearrangement uses TRBV2 and TRBJ2-5. The germline CDR1 and CDR2 sequences are SNHLY and FYNNEI. The CDR3 runs to 13 residues. The CDR3 sequence is CASKLQSDGTQYF.